This T cell receptor beta chain stems from a study of blood T cell repertoires in COVID-19. Study overall: Collection of acute and convalescent COVID-19 samples took place in the United States, Italy and Spain. Nucleic acid was either cDNA or gDNA, and it came from T cells, B-cell-depleted T cells, or PBMCs.

Those enrolled in Seattle joined during active infection and were followed longitudinally afterward. In the source study's methods: Estimated nucleated cell counts came from reference gene primer amplification. Produced via immunoSEQ multiplex PCR; TCRdb's table is partial and in-frame only. V and J calls and clone size come straight from that table; D and trimming were deduced from the DNA. The sample lists 350,000 or so clones; around 90% were seen once. The sequencing sample was made of peripheral blood. The sequence was collected from a woman aged 55-70 years with COVID-19, enrolled during active disease.

The CDR3 bases are TGTGCCAGCAGGAGGATGGAGTCCTATAATTCACCCCTCCACTTT. This translates into CASRRMESYNSPLHF. The rearrangement uses TRBV27 and TRBJ1-6, with unresolved D. The V end was cut by 6 bases, the J end by 1 base, with 10 bases between. The CDR3 has 15 amino acids. Germline V CDR1 and CDR2: MNHEY, SMNVEV (reference sequence).